This T cell receptor beta chain was documented in a study of T cells expressing NK-cell markers. The wider study: Each TCR beta repertoire originated in sorted T cells that were CD3+CD56+NKG2C+, CD3+CD56+NKG2C- or CD3+CD56-NKG2C+. Seropositivity for HCMV was found in seven of the eight sequenced donors, with one seronegative.

UMI-tagged 5'RACE template switching yielded the TCR beta cDNA. TCRdb reprocessed the 5' RACE reads and reports one entry per CDR3 protein, with no DNA. Its table lists some 150,000 distinct CDR3 sequences. The sample consisted of blood T cells: a sorted CD56 or NKG2C T cell subset, CD4+ or CD8+ T cells, or bulk PBMC T cells (not recorded which). The TCR comes from a man between 18 and 29 years old in good health.

CDR3 amino acids: CASSRGQVVEQYF. V usage is TRBV12-3 or TRBV12-4 and J usage is TRBJ2-7; TCRdb's assignment of TRBD2 cannot be checked, as there is no DNA. This CDR3 region has 13 residues.